This T cell receptor (beta chain) was sequenced during a study of OX40 agonist ivuxolimab in advanced cancers. On the study more broadly: Three dose-escalation patients had partial responses: one with hepatocellular carcinoma and two with cutaneous melanoma.

Germline-derived CDR1 and CDR2 are SGDLS and YYNGEE. The CDR3 is made up of 13 amino acids. The V segment lost 5 bases and the J segment 5 bases; nucleotides outside the gene matches: 6. Method: immunoSEQ multiplex PCR; TCRdb's copy keeps in-frame clones and lacks some. Seen here are some 68,000 clones, 65% to 90% observed once, and the top ten hold 1.4%. This sequence was found in an adult with an advanced solid tumor such as melanoma, head and neck, liver or kidney cancer. Material: CD4+ or CD8+ T cells sorted from blood, obtained in a trial of the OX40 agonist ivuxolimab. This chain joins TRBV9 and TRBJ1-1; 7 nucleotides line up with TRBD1. The CDR3 region has the DNA TGTGCCAGCAGTCAGGGGGTAGGAACTGAAGCTTTCTTT. Protein product: CASSQGVGTEAFF.